A selection of T cell receptor beta chains follows, all from one sample in a study of T-cell reconstitution after alpha-beta-depleted transplantation in children. Via MiXCR, TCRdb re-called the PCR reads, giving one row per CDR3 protein. The sample lists over 150,000 distinct CDR3 sequences; approximately 10% were seen once. Sequences were derived from PBMCs, sampled before TCRalphabeta/CD19-depleted stem cell transplant. The receptors were sampled from a boy between 2 and 10 years old with acute myeloid leukemia, due to receive a stem cell transplant. Each CDR3 is given with its conserved first and last residue. A D gene is named only where the DNA matches it firmly. Part of the rows lack a size; the others show once, few, many or a class for expanded clones.

clone_size: many
d_call: .
j_call: TRBJ1-1
v_call: TRBV2
cdr3_aa: CASQGIFPDTEAFF
cdr3_nt: TGTGCCAGTCAGGGTATCTTTCCGGACACTGAAGCTTTCTTT

clone_size: many
d_call: TRBD2
j_call: TRBJ2-1
v_call: TRBV7-6
cdr3_aa: CASSSRAGGEGNEQFF
cdr3_nt: TGTGCCAGCAGCTCCCGAGCGGGAGGGGAGGGCAATGAGCAGTTCTTC

clone_size: many
d_call: .
j_call: TRBJ2-4
v_call: TRBV6-1
cdr3_aa: CASSESLLVNIQYF
cdr3_nt: TGTGCCAGCAGTGAATCCCTACTAGTAAACATTCAGTACTTC

clone_size: many
d_call: .
j_call: TRBJ1-2
v_call: TRBV7-8
cdr3_aa: CASSFAGTYNTNYGYTF
cdr3_nt: TGTGCCAGCAGCTTCGCCGGAACTTACAATACTAACTATGGCTACACCTTC

clone_size: many
d_call: .
j_call: TRBJ1-1
v_call: TRBV28
cdr3_aa: CASTGTARMNTEAFF
cdr3_nt: TGTGCCAGCACCGGGACGGCAAGAATGAACACTGAAGCTTTCTTT

clone_size: many
d_call: .
j_call: TRBJ2-2
v_call: TRBV12-3/TRBV12-4
cdr3_aa: CASSLWVGGSRELFF
cdr3_nt: TGTGCCAGCAGTTTATGGGTCGGAGGAAGCAGGGAGCTGTTTTTT

clone_size: many
d_call: .
j_call: TRBJ2-1
v_call: TRBV19
cdr3_aa: CASSISQVYDNEQFF
cdr3_nt: TGTGCCAGTAGTATCTCCCAGGTTTACGACAATGAGCAGTTCTTC

clone_size: many
d_call: TRBD1
j_call: TRBJ2-2
v_call: TRBV20-1
cdr3_aa: CSAIRQGGIGELFF
cdr3_nt: TGCAGTGCTATTAGACAGGGGGGAATCGGGGAGCTGTTTTTT

clone_size: many
d_call: TRBD2
j_call: TRBJ2-7
v_call: TRBV5-1
cdr3_aa: CASSTGLERAGEQYF
cdr3_nt: TGCGCCAGCAGCACGGGACTAGAGAGAGCGGGGGAGCAGTACTTC

clone_size: many
d_call: TRBD2
j_call: TRBJ2-7
v_call: TRBV7-6
cdr3_aa: CASSLEGGSHYEQYF
cdr3_nt: TGTGCCAGCAGCTTAGAGGGCGGGAGCCACTACGAGCAGTACTTC

clone_size: many
d_call: TRBD2
j_call: TRBJ2-1
v_call: TRBV11-1
cdr3_aa: CASSLTSGRYNEQFF
cdr3_nt: TGTGCCAGCAGCTTAACTAGCGGGAGATACAATGAGCAGTTCTTC

clone_size: many
d_call: .
j_call: TRBJ2-1
v_call: TRBV24-1
cdr3_aa: CATSDGLAAEQFF
cdr3_nt: TGTGCCACCAGTGATGGGCTAGCAGCTGAGCAGTTCTTC

clone_size: many
d_call: TRBD2
j_call: TRBJ2-1
v_call: TRBV5-1
cdr3_aa: CASSLMGLAGALYNEQFF
cdr3_nt: TGCGCCAGCAGCCTGATGGGACTAGCGGGAGCCTTGTACAATGAGCAGTTCTTC

clone_size: many
d_call: .
j_call: TRBJ2-2
v_call: TRBV6-5
cdr3_aa: CASSYMGLKQTNTGELFF
cdr3_nt: TGTGCCAGCAGTTACATGGGTCTAAAACAAACGAACACCGGGGAGCTGTTTTTT

clone_size: many
d_call: .
j_call: TRBJ1-5
v_call: TRBV7-2
cdr3_aa: CASAQDDGQPQHF
cdr3_nt: TGTGCCAGCGCGCAGGACGATGGACAGCCCCAGCATTTT

clone_size: many
d_call: .
j_call: TRBJ1-1
v_call: TRBV27
cdr3_aa: CASSFNPTVNTEAFF
cdr3_nt: TGTGCCAGCAGTTTTAACCCGACGGTGAACACTGAAGCTTTCTTT

clone_size: many
d_call: TRBD2
j_call: TRBJ2-1
v_call: TRBV5-1
cdr3_aa: CASSSPLTSVSSYNEQFF
cdr3_nt: TGCGCCAGCAGCTCCCCCTTAACTAGCGTTAGCTCCTACAATGAGCAGTTCTTC

clone_size: many
d_call: .
j_call: TRBJ2-7
v_call: TRBV6-2/TRBV6-3
cdr3_aa: CASGVTYEQYF
cdr3_nt: TGTGCCAGCGGTGTTACCTACGAGCAGTACTTC

clone_size: many
d_call: .
j_call: TRBJ1-4
v_call: TRBV5-1
cdr3_aa: CASSLDRGENEKLFF
cdr3_nt: TGCGCCAGCAGCTTGGACAGAGGAGAAAATGAAAAACTGTTTTTT

clone_size: .
d_call: .
j_call: TRBJ2-1
v_call: TRBV4-1
cdr3_aa: CASSQVRGGEQFF
cdr3_nt: TGCGCCAGCAGCCAAGTAAGGGGGGGGGAGCAGTTCTTC